These 28 T cell receptor beta chains share one sample of origin, sequenced in a study of cytomegalovirus exposure and HLA in healthy donors. PCR was performed using 60 Vbeta and 13 Jbeta primers. Repertoires were generated with immunoSEQ multiplex PCR, while TCRdb's copy carries only in-frame clones and drops some. The table has tens of thousands of clones, about four fifths seen once. The sample comprised PBMCs. The receptors were gathered from a man aged 18 to 29 in good health and CMV-seronegative.

The chain uses TRBV27 and TRBJ1-5; possible D gene TRBD1, 5 bases. V dropped 6 bases and J dropped 8 bases, with 14 bases sitting between them. This CDR3 spans 13 amino acids. The V gene's germline CDR1 is MNHEY and CDR2 SMNVEV (reference sequence). The CDR3 loop reads CASSLAGREPQHF. DNA of the CDR3: TGTGCCAGCAGCCTCGCGGGGCGGGAGCCCCAGCATTTT.

CDR3 protein: CASRRDRDQPQHF. CDR3 nucleotide sequence: TGTGCCAGCAGGAGAGATCGTGATCAGCCCCAGCATTTT. The chain is built from TRBV6-5 and TRBJ1-5; D uncertain. The CDR3 length is 13 residues. Germline V gene sequence: CDR1 MNHEY, CDR2 SVGAGI. Deletions cut 6 bases from V and 5 bases from J, with 11 bases between.

This rearrangement joins TRBV7-3 to TRBJ2-3; possibly TRBD2 for D (6 bases). CDR3 length equals 15 residues. V shed 2 bases and J shed 2 bases, with 11 bases lying between them. Germline assignment: CDR1 SGHTA and CDR2 FQGTGA. The CDR3 nucleotides read TGTGCCAGCAGCTTAGAGGGAGGCTACACAGATACGCAGTATTTT. It codes for CASSLEGGYTDTQYF.

The chain employs TRBV2 and TRBJ2-2; 7 bases are shared with TRBD1. Germline V gene sequence: CDR1 SNHLY, CDR2 FYNNEI. CDR3 length equals 15 residues. J gave up 2 bases and V 4 bases, and 4 bases lay outside the gene matches. The DNA of the CDR3 is TGTGCCAGCAGTGGACAGGGTATTAACACCGGGGAGCTGTTTTTT. Translated: CASSGQGINTGELFF.

V gene TRBV30 combines with J gene TRBJ1-5; possibly TRBD1 for D (5 bases). V dropped 2 bases and J dropped 6 bases, with 17 bases sitting between them. Germline-derived CDR1 and CDR2 are GTSNPN and SVGIG (reference sequence). There are 15 residues in the CDR3. DNA of the CDR3: TGTGCCTGGAGTATCAGGGCATCCGGTACTCAGCCCCAGCATTTT. Protein sequence: CAWSIRASGTQPQHF.

The V call is TRBV29-1, the J call TRBJ2-7, with unresolved D. This CDR3 has 11 amino acids. Germline V gives CDR1 SQVTM, CDR2 ANQGSEA. V was cut by 3 bases and J by 8 bases, with 11 bases left in between. This CDR3 reads CSVESPMKQYF. The CDR3 bases are TGCAGCGTTGAGAGTCCCATGAAGCAGTACTTC.

The genes are TRBV4-1 and TRBJ2-3, with D possibly TRBD1 on 6 matching bases. Deletions cut 1 base from V and 0 bases from J, with 8 bases between. Germline assignment: CDR1 MGHRA and CDR2 YSYEKL. The CDR3 is 15 residues long. For the CDR3, the DNA is TGCGCCAGCAGCCAAGTAACAGGGAGCACAGATACGCAGTATTTT. It translates to CASSQVTGSTDTQYF.

The chain has TRBV9 and TRBJ2-5, with a weak D call TRBD2 (7 bases). Trimming left V 2 bases short and J 4 bases short, with 18 bases between. Per the germline V gene, CDR1 is SGDLS and CDR2 is YYNGEE. The CDR3 is 16 amino acids. CDR3 coding DNA: TGTGCCAGCAGCGTGGCCATCGGGGGGCAAGGAGAGACCCAGTACTTC. It is translated as CASSVAIGGQGETQYF.

The chain uses TRBV6-8 and TRBJ1-5, with 10 positions matching TRBD1. Unmatched junction bases numbered 14, after V lost 4 bases and J lost 5 bases. The length of the CDR3 is 18 residues. In germline, CDR1 is MNHGY, CDR2 SAAAGT. This chain's CDR3 is CASSSWGTGDGGDQPQHF. The CDR3 DNA reads TGTGCCAGCAGTTCCTGGGGGACAGGGGACGGGGGCGATCAGCCCCAGCATTTT.

The chain is built from TRBV6-1 and TRBJ2-7; 7 nucleotides align to TRBD2. J lost 2 bases, V lost 4 bases, and 5 bases had no gene match. The CDR3 runs to 14 residues. Looked up from germline, CDR1 is MNHNS and CDR2 is SASEGT. CDR3: CASSATGGPYEQYF. The CDR3, as DNA: TGTGCCAGCAGTGCAACGGGAGGTCCCTACGAGCAGTACTTC.

This clone appeared a single time. The V call is TRBV5-1, the J call TRBJ2-7, with TRBD1 matching over 9 bases. CDR1 and CDR2 (germline): SGHRS, YFSETQ. The CDR3 covers 14 residues. V was clipped by 4 bases and J by 7 bases; unmatched bases: 9. Here the CDR3 DNA reads TGCGCCAGCAGCCGAACCCTGACAGGGGGTGAGCAGTACTTC. It specifies CASSRTLTGGEQYF.

This clone was seen a single time. This chain uses TRBV7-6 with TRBJ2-7, with 8 bases matching TRBD2. The V and J ends lost 3 bases and 0 bases, in that order; junction bases with no gene match: 1. This CDR3 has 14 amino acids. Germline V gene sequence: CDR1 SGHVS, CDR2 FNYEAQ. The CDR3 is CASSLSGSSYEQYF. CDR3 nucleotide sequence: TGTGCCAGCAGCTTGAGCGGGAGCTCCTACGAGCAGTACTTC. The complete variable domain, with remaining parts taken from reference TRBV7-6 and TRBJ2-7, reads GAGVSQSPRYKVTKRGQDVALRCDPISGHVSLYWYRQALGQGPEFLTYFNYEAQQDKSGLPNDRFSAERPEGSISTLTIQRTEQRDSAMYRCASSLSGSSYEQYFGPGTRLTVT.

The chain links TRBV12-5 to TRBJ2-1, with 10 positions matching TRBD2. This CDR3 contains 16 residues. The V gene end was trimmed by 5 bases and the J gene end by 3 bases; junction bases not matched to a gene: 7. Germline CDR1 and CDR2: LGHNT and FRNRAP. Written as DNA, the CDR3 is TGTGCTAGTGGTAGGTCTAGCGGGAGACTCTACAATGAGCAGTTCTTC. This gives the protein CASGRSSGRLYNEQFF.

The chain is built from TRBV7-3 and TRBJ2-3; 8 positions agree with TRBD2. Per germline, CDR1 SGHTA and CDR2 FQGTGA. The CDR3 extends over 15 amino acids. J was trimmed by 2 bases and V by 2 bases; bases with no gene match: 3. As DNA, the CDR3 is TGTGCCAGCAGCTTACTAGCGGGCCCCACAGATACGCAGTATTTT. It translates to CASSLLAGPTDTQYF.

The V call is TRBV7-2, the J call TRBJ2-7, with 8 bases matching TRBD2. The ends lost 5 bases at V and 0 bases at J; junction bases unmatched: 6. Germline CDR1 reads SGHTA; CDR2 reads FQGNSA. The CDR3 has 15 residues. The CDR3 spells CASSHSGSDSYEQYF. The CDR3 nucleotides read TGTGCCAGCAGCCACAGCGGGAGTGACTCCTACGAGCAGTACTTC.

J is TRBJ1-5 and V is TRBV5-6; D uncertain. Per the germline V gene, CDR1 is SGHDT and CDR2 is YYEEEE. V was shortened by 0 bases and J by 3 bases, with 7 bases between the two germline ends. The CDR3 totals 14 residues. The CDR3 sequence is CASSLGRYNQPQHF. The DNA of the CDR3 is TGTGCCAGCAGCTTGGGCAGGTACAATCAGCCCCAGCATTTT.

The chain uses TRBV11-3 and TRBJ2-5; a weak D match, TRBD2 (5 bases). The V end was cut by 5 bases, the J end by 5 bases, with 12 bases between. The V gene's germline CDR1 is SGHNT and CDR2 YENEEA. This CDR3 has 13 amino acids. The CDR3 protein is CASSELESETQYF. The CDR3 bases are TGTGCCAGCAGCGAACTAGAATCTGAGACCCAGTACTTC.

CDR3 coding DNA: TGTGCCAGCAGTTTGGCTAGCGGGAGGAATGAGCAGTTCTTC. Translating it yields CASSLASGRNEQFF. The V call is TRBV28, the J call TRBJ2-1; TRBD2 matches 11 bases. This CDR3 contains 14 residues. Germline assignment: CDR1 MDHEN and CDR2 SYDVKM. V was clipped by 3 bases and J by 7 bases; unmatched bases: 2.

The gene calls are TRBV28 and TRBJ2-1, with D perhaps matching TRBD2 (7 bases). V gave up 4 bases and J gave up 10 bases, with 17 bases separating them. The CDR3 covers 14 residues. The germline V gene has CDR1 MDHEN and CDR2 SYDVKM. CDR3 residues: CASSSASGRGEQFF. Written as DNA, the CDR3 is TGTGCCAGCAGTTCAGCTAGCGGAAGGGGGGAGCAGTTCTTC.

This sequence joins TRBV7-6 and TRBJ2-2; maybe TRBD1 (5 bases). The CDR3 spans 16 residues. CDR1 SGHVS and CDR2 FNYEAQ come from the germline V gene. Between the trimmed V and J ends, which lost 1 base and 3 bases, there was a span of 12 bases. In DNA, the CDR3 is TGTGCCAGCAGCTTAGGGCCCTCAGGGCACACCGGGGAGCTGTTTTTT. Protein: CASSLGPSGHTGELFF.

The chain carries TRBV5-1 and TRBJ2-3, with TRBD2 matching 7 bases. The V gene's germline CDR1 is SGHRS and CDR2 YFSETQ. J gave up 0 bases and V 3 bases, and 13 bases lay outside the gene matches. The CDR3 has 18 amino acids. Here the CDR3 DNA reads TGCGCCAGCAGCTCTGGATTGTGGAGCGGGGAGAGCACAGATACGCAGTATTTT. It yields the protein CASSSGLWSGESTDTQYF.

The rearrangement uses TRBV7-6 and TRBJ2-1; 13 bases line up with TRBD2. The V and J ends lost 5 bases and 0 bases, in that order; junction bases with no gene match: 13. The CDR3 runs to 20 residues. Germline V gene data show CDR1 as SGHVS and CDR2 as FNYEAQ. In DNA form, the CDR3 reads TGTGCCAGCAGCGCAAGGACTAGCGGGAGCATCCTTCCCTCCTACAATGAGCAGTTCTTC. It encodes CASSARTSGSILPSYNEQFF.

The chain carries TRBV6-5 and TRBJ1-2; D is ambiguous. Germline-derived CDR1 and CDR2 are MNHEY and SVGAGI. Trimming took off 2 bases at V and 0 bases at J, with 10 bases between the two ends. The length of the CDR3 is 15 residues. CDR3 in amino acids: CASSYGRDTNYGYTF. The DNA of the CDR3 is TGTGCCAGCAGTTACGGCAGAGACACTAACTATGGCTACACCTTC.

The chain carries TRBV2 and TRBJ1-4; D might be TRBD1 (5 bases). The CDR3 extends over 15 amino acids. Trimming stripped 7 bases from V and 4 bases from J, with 16 bases between. In germline, CDR1 is SNHLY, CDR2 FYNNEI. CDR3: CASTGGVQRNEKLFF. DNA for the CDR3: TGTGCCAGCACCGGAGGGGTCCAGCGTAATGAAAAACTGTTTTTT.

The genes are TRBV9 and TRBJ2-7, with D perhaps TRBD2 (6 bases). The CDR3 contains 14 residues. In germline, CDR1 is SGDLS, CDR2 YYNGEE. V was trimmed by 0 bases and J by 1 base, leaving 8 bases between them. The CDR3 loop reads CASSVDGRSYEQYF. The CDR3 coding sequence is TGTGCCAGCAGCGTAGACGGGAGATCCTACGAGCAGTACTTC.

The V and J genes are TRBV9 and TRBJ2-7, with D hard to call. This CDR3 is 12 amino acids long. With 4 bases removed from V and 9 bases from J, the gap between germline ends came to 14 bases. CDR1 is SGDLS and CDR2 is YYNGEE in the germline V gene. The chain's CDR3 is CASSPKSGGQYF. The CDR3 bases are TGTGCCAGCAGCCCAAAATCTGGCGGGCAGTACTTC.

The chain is built from TRBV7-2 and TRBJ2-5; D may correspond to TRBD1 or TRBD2 (5 bases each). The V and J ends lost 5 bases and 5 bases respectively, with 21 bases between them. The CDR3 covers 16 residues. CDR1 SGHTA and CDR2 FQGNSA come from the germline V gene. CDR3 region: CASSLGERWGRETQYF. The CDR3 region has the DNA TGTGCCAGCAGCCTAGGGGAGCGTTGGGGTAGGGAGACCCAGTACTTC.

The chain combines TRBV2 with TRBJ1-5, with TRBD1 matching over 9 bases. V gave up 6 bases and J gave up 4 bases; unmatched junction bases: 4. The CDR3 loop spans 14 amino acids. Germline-derived CDR1 and CDR2 are SNHLY and FYNNEI. Written as DNA, the CDR3 is TGTGCCAGCAGAGACAGGGGGGGAAATCAGCCCCAGCATTTT. This sequence encodes CASRDRGGNQPQHF.